These T cell receptor beta chains were read from a single sample in a study of blood T cell repertoires in COVID-19. The assay was immunoSEQ multiplex PCR, and TCRdb's table has in-frame clones only and misses some. The data contain around 29,000 clones, about nine tenths of them singletons. The sample was peripheral blood. Receptors originate from a human donor with active COVID-19. The donor label of this sample is uncertain. Each CDR3 is given with its conserved first and last residue. The D gene is left open where the match is weak. Size values are once, few and many counts, or a class for expanded clones, and some rows have none.

>TRBD2|once|TRBJ2-5|TRBV5-6
CASSLLTGTSYYF
TGTGCCAGCAGCCTCTTAACCGGGACTAGTTATTACTTC
>NA|NA|TRBJ1-2|TRBV27
CASSFGQYYGYTF
TGTGCCAGCAGTTTTGGACAGTACTATGGCTACACCTTC
>NA|NA|TRBJ2-7|TRBV7-6
CASSLESRGAYEQYF
TGTGCCAGCAGCTTAGAATCTAGGGGCGCCTACGAGCAGTACTTC
>NA|NA|TRBJ1-3|TRBV11-2
CASSLAFLGGRTSGNTIYF
TGTGCCAGCAGCTTAGCGTTCTTGGGGGGGCGAACTTCTGGAAACACCATATATTTT
>TRBD2|NA|TRBJ2-1|TRBV6-5
CASSYSAGGRHEQFF
TGTGCCAGCAGTTACTCGGCGGGGGGGCGGCATGAGCAGTTCTTC
>TRBD1|once|TRBJ2-5|TRBV5-1
CASSFGTGGTTETQYF
TGCGCCAGCAGCTTTGGGACAGGGGGTACGACGGAGACCCAGTACTTC
>TRBD1|NA|TRBJ2-5|TRBV16
CASSQLGQKYF
TGTGCCAGCAGCCAACTGGGACAGAAGTACTTC
>NA|NA|TRBJ1-5|TRBV6-5
CASRAFQGFQPQHF
TGTGCCAGCAGGGCATTCCAGGGTTTTCAGCCCCAGCATTTT
>TRBD1|NA|TRBJ1-4|TRBV9
CASSTHRGATNEKLFF
TGTGCCAGCAGCACCCACAGGGGCGCAACTAATGAAAAACTGTTTTTT
>NA|NA|TRBJ1-4|TRBV10-3
CAISEPRNEKLFF
TGTGCCATCAGTGAGCCCAGGAATGAAAAACTGTTTTTT
>NA|NA|TRBJ2-1|TRBV7-9
CASSFANSEQFF
TGTGCCAGCAGCTTCGCGAACAGTGAGCAGTTCTTC
>NA|NA|TRBJ2-4|TRBV12-3/TRBV12-4
CASSGGRVQYF
TGTGCCAGCAGCGGGGGTCGGGTTCAGTACTTC
>TRBD2|NA|TRBJ2-7|TRBV6-2/TRBV6-3
CASSYYGRNSYEQYF
TGTGCCAGCAGTTACTACGGGAGGAACTCCTACGAGCAGTACTTC
>NA|NA|TRBJ1-1|TRBV6-5
CASSPSGGRRTEAFF
TGTGCCAGCAGTCCTTCGGGGGGGAGGCGGACTGAAGCTTTCTTT
>NA|once|TRBJ1-2|TRBV6-5
CASTSGGLGYTF
TGTGCCAGCACCTCGGGGGGGCTTGGCTACACCTTC
>NA|NA|TRBJ2-3|TRBV2
CASSEGRVRGDTQYF
TGTGCCAGCAGTGAGGGCAGGGTCAGGGGAGATACGCAGTATTTT
>NA|NA|TRBJ2-3|TRBV24-1
CATSDPRTGPDTQYF
TGTGCCACCAGTGACCCAAGAACAGGGCCAGATACGCAGTATTTT
>TRBD2|NA|TRBJ2-1|TRBV7-2
CASSPSGGAYNEQFF
TGTGCCAGCAGCCCTAGCGGGGGGGCCTACAATGAGCAGTTCTTC